The T cell receptor (beta chain) described here comes from a study of shared clonotypes between healthy human individuals. The data were produced by immunoSEQ multiplex PCR, yet TCRdb's version contains in-frame clones alone and is incomplete. The sample includes hundreds of thousands of clones, 85% to 95% of them seen just once. The CDR3 is 16 amino acids. Trimming at V came to 4 bases and at J to 2 bases, leaving 12 bases not matched to a gene. Germline CDR1 and CDR2: SQVTM and ANQGSEA. Naive CD8 cells comprised CD45RO-negative, CCR7-positively selected cells, excluding terminally differentiated effector memory CD45RA+ cells.

The origin of this receptor is a woman in her twenties or thirties in good health. Material: naive CD8+ T cells sorted from blood. The V call is TRBV29-1, the J call TRBJ2-3; 7 nucleotides match TRBD2. CDR3 protein: CSVAGGSLGSTDTQYF. The CDR3 DNA reads as TGCAGCGTTGCCGGCGGGAGTCTAGGTTCCACAGATACGCAGTATTTT.